This record covers a single T cell receptor beta chain. This sample stems from a study of blood T cells in healthy people across ages. The use of a sample-barcoded 5' primer and a J-beta primer mix characterized a second PCR of 7 to 11 cycles. TCRdb independently ran MiXCR on the 5' RACE reads; one entry per CDR3 protein. The profile shows about a million distinct CDR3 sequences, around 48% of them singletons. Trimming stripped 6 bases from V and 1 base from J, with 8 bases between. Looked up from germline, CDR1 is DFQATT and CDR2 is SNEGSKA (reference sequence). The CDR3 has 12 residues. This clonotype originated in a man aged 25 to 45 in good health. The sample consisted of blood. The J gene is TRBJ2-3, the V gene TRBV20-1; D unclear. This chain's CDR3 is CSAEQGTDTQYF. CDR3 nucleotide sequence: TGCAGTGCCGAGCAGGGCACAGATACGCAGTATTTT.